Below are 10 T cell receptor beta chains sequenced from a single sample in a study of yellow fever vaccine responses in identical twins. Using its own MiXCR run on the RT-PCR reads, TCRdb lists one record per CDR3 protein. The sample records 2,500 to 3,000 distinct CDR3 sequences, 85% to 90% being singletons. The sequencing used T cells from blood (PBMCs), unsorted or a sorted subset (not recorded which), collected before or after yellow fever vaccination (not recorded which). The receptors were sampled from a female donor who received the yellow fever vaccine.

The chain employs TRBV29-1 and TRBJ2-5, with D perhaps TRBD1 or TRBD2 (6 bases each). CDR3 length: 13 residues. The V end was cut by 2 bases, the J end by 2 bases, with 9 bases between. Germline V lookup: CDR1 SQVTM, CDR2 ANQGSEA. The CDR3 DNA reads TGCAGCGTTGAAAGGGGGGTTCAAGAGACCCAGTACTTC. This codes for CSVERGVQETQYF.

This chain joins TRBV29-1 and TRBJ2-1, with D perhaps matching TRBD2 (6 bases). The CDR3 totals 12 residues. The germline CDR1 and CDR2 sequences are SQVTM and ANQGSEA. Trimming took off 4 bases at V and 7 bases at J, with 11 bases between the two ends. CDR3 amino acids: CSVVLGGNEQFF. The CDR3 bases are TGCAGCGTTGTGCTAGGAGGGAATGAGCAGTTCTTC.

This chain links TRBV28 with TRBJ2-2, with D perhaps assigned TRBD1 or TRBD2 (5 bases each). Germline CDR1 is MDHEN and CDR2 is SYDVKM. V was pared by 5 bases and J by 0 bases, with 13 bases between. This CDR3 is built from 16 residues. CDR3 residues: CASSPLRGSNTGELFF. CDR3 bases: TGTGCCAGCAGTCCCTTGAGGGGTTCGAACACCGGGGAGCTGTTTTTT.

This clonotype was found once. J is TRBJ2-4 and V is TRBV2; D might be TRBD2 (6 bases). V lost 4 bases and J 0 bases, leaving 13 bases between the germline ends. CDR3 length: 16 amino acids. Germline V CDR1 and CDR2: SNHLY, FYNNEI. This CDR3 reads CASSGDFSGAKNIQYF. The CDR3 DNA reads as TGTGCCAGCAGTGGGGATTTTAGCGGAGCCAAAAACATTCAGTACTTC.

The DNA of the CDR3 is TGTGCCAGCAGTGAGTCAAGCGGGGGCCTTGGCGGGGAGCTGTTTTTT. Protein sequence: CASSESSGGLGGELFF. The rearrangement joins TRBV25-1 to TRBJ2-2, with 8 bases identical to TRBD2. The CDR3 loop spans 16 amino acids. The V and J ends lost 3 bases and 7 bases, in that order; junction bases with no gene match: 10. Germline loops: CDR1 MGHDK, CDR2 SYGVNS.

This chain uses TRBV3-1 with TRBJ1-5; a possible D gene is TRBD1 (5 bases). The germline gives CDR1 LGHDT, CDR2 YNNKEL (reference sequence). This CDR3 spans 15 amino acids. The V end lost 0 bases, the J end lost 5 bases, and 11 bases lay between the germline ends. This chain's CDR3 is CASSQDLDTYQPQHF. The CDR3 bases are TGTGCCAGCAGCCAAGATTTGGACACATATCAGCCCCAGCATTTT.

V and J are TRBV18 and TRBJ2-5, with D possibly matching TRBD2 (5 bases). There are 15 residues in the CDR3. Between the trimmed V and J ends, which lost 1 base and 5 bases, there was a span of 14 bases. The germline V gene has CDR1 KGHSH and CDR2 LQKENI. The CDR3 DNA reads TGTGCCAGCTCACCACTCGACTACCTAATGGAGACCCAGTACTTC. Protein product: CASSPLDYLMETQYF.

The rearrangement uses TRBV20-1 and TRBJ1-5, with unresolved D. The CDR3 runs 12 residues. Deletions cut 6 bases from V and 4 bases from J, with 10 bases between. Germline-derived CDR1 and CDR2 are DFQATT and SNEGSKA (reference sequence). CDR3 amino acids: CSAGRLNQPQHF. CDR3 DNA sequence: TGCAGTGCCGGAAGGCTTAATCAGCCCCAGCATTTT.

The chain has TRBV12-3 or TRBV12-4 and TRBJ2-2; D is perhaps TRBD2 (5 bases). Trimming removed 4 bases at V and 3 bases at J, with 18 bases between. The CDR3 totals 17 residues. The CDR3 spells CASSSSLVPAHTGELFF. CDR3 DNA: TGTGCCAGCAGTTCCTCACTAGTTCCCGCCCACACCGGGGAGCTGTTTTTT.

The V and J genes are TRBV4-1 and TRBJ1-5; 8 positions agree with TRBD1. Per germline, CDR1 MGHRA and CDR2 YSYEKL. J gave up 4 bases and V 3 bases, and 5 bases lay outside the gene matches. CDR3 length: 15 amino acids. In DNA, the CDR3 is TGCGCCAGCAGCCACCCAGGGGGCTTTAATCAGCCCCAGCATTTT. It is translated as CASSHPGGFNQPQHF.